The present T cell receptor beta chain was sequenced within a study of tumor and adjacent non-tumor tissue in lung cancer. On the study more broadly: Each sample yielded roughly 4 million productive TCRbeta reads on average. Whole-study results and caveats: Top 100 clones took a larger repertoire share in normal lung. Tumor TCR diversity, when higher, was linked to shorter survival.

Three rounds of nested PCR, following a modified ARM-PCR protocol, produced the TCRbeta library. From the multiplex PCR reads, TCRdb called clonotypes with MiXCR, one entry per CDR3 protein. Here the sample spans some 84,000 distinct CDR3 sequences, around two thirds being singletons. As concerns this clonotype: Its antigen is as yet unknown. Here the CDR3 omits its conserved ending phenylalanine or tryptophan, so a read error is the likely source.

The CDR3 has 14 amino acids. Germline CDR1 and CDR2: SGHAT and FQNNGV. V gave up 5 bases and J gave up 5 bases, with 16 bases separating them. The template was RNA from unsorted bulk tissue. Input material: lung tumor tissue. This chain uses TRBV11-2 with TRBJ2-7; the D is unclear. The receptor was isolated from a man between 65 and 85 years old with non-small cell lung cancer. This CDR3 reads CASSPLIVRNEQYL. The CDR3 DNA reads TGTGCCAGCAGCCCTCTCATAGTAAGAAACGAGCAGTACCTC.